A single sample gave rise to the 32 T cell receptor beta chains below, sequenced in a study of shared clonotypes between healthy human individuals. Sequencing was performed with immunoSEQ multiplex PCR; in TCRdb, only in-frame clones are kept and a portion is missing. The sample records about 1.5 million clones, around 97% being singletons. Sequencing was carried out using naive CD4+ T cells sorted from blood. The subset here: CD45RA+ positively selected. All receptors derive from a young man in good health.

The V gene is TRBV11-3, the J gene TRBJ2-2; D uncertain. This CDR3 region has 15 residues. Germline values: CDR1 SGHNT, CDR2 YENEEA. With 2 bases removed from V and 0 bases from J, the gap between germline ends came to 7 bases. As DNA, the CDR3 is TGTGCCAGCAGCTTACATGCAACGAACACCGGGGAGCTGTTTTTT. Amino acids: CASSLHATNTGELFF.

The chain joins TRBV2 to TRBJ1-4, with D hard to call. Per the germline V gene, CDR1 is SNHLY and CDR2 is FYNNEI. The CDR3 is 13 amino acids. The V end lost 4 bases, the J end lost 7 bases, and 10 bases lay between the germline ends. In DNA form, the CDR3 reads TGTGCCAGCAGTGTTCCCGAAGGTGAAAAACTGTTTTTT. Translated, it gives CASSVPEGEKLFF.

The chain links TRBV15 to TRBJ2-3; D perhaps matches TRBD2 (6 bases). CDR1 and CDR2 (germline): LNHNV, YYDKDF (reference sequence). V was clipped by 1 base and J by 10 bases, with 12 bases between them. The CDR3 is 13 residues long. The CDR3 DNA reads as TGTGCCACCAGCAGAGGGAGGGAGTGGGCGCAGTATTTT. Translating gives CATSRGREWAQYF.

The chain joins TRBV7-6 to TRBJ2-7, with D uncertain. Trimming removed 5 bases at V and 2 bases at J, with 4 bases between. Germline V CDR1 and CDR2: SGHVS, FNYEAQ. This CDR3 region has 11 residues. The CDR3 nucleotides read TGTGCCAGCAGCCCAACCTACGAGCAGTACTTC. The encoded protein is CASSPTYEQYF.

A remark on this clone: The sample has other DNA sequences that encode this CDR3 too. V and J are TRBV5-1 and TRBJ2-7; 12 bases map to TRBD2. The junction had 3 bases not matched to a gene; V was cut back by 4 bases and J by 1 base. From germline, CDR1 is SGHRS and CDR2 YFSETQ. The CDR3 contains 15 residues. As DNA, the CDR3 is TGCGCCAGCAGCCCCGGACTAGCGGGGTCCTACGAGCAGTACTTC. It encodes CASSPGLAGSYEQYF.

Only one count was recorded for this clone. The chain has TRBV6-6 and TRBJ1-5; 7 bases map to TRBD1. The length of the CDR3 is 14 residues. Germline V CDR1 and CDR2: MNHNY, SVGAGI (reference sequence). After removal of 2 bases from V and 5 bases from J, the junction contained 3 bases not matched to a gene. The CDR3 loop reads CASSYGTEDQPQHF. CDR3 nucleotide sequence: TGTGCCAGCAGTTACGGGACAGAAGATCAGCCCCAGCATTTT.

The chain carries TRBV30 and TRBJ1-2, with 9 bases fitting TRBD1. V gave up 7 bases and J gave up 5 bases; unmatched junction bases: 2. Germline CDR1 reads GTSNPN; CDR2 reads SVGIG (reference sequence). CDR3 length: 11 residues. CDR3 in amino acids: CALDRGYGYTF. CDR3 bases: TGTGCCTTGGACAGGGGTTATGGCTACACCTTC.

V gene TRBV11-2 combines with J gene TRBJ2-5; D is perhaps TRBD1 or TRBD2 (6 bases each). V gave up 3 bases and J gave up 5 bases, with 13 bases separating them. Germline V gene sequence: CDR1 SGHAT, CDR2 FQNNGV. The CDR3 spans 14 residues. Here the CDR3 DNA reads TGTGCCAGCAGCTTGGTAGGGGGGCTGGAGACCCAGTACTTC. It codes for CASSLVGGLETQYF. Together with reference TRBV11-2 and TRBJ2-5, the CDR3 gives the full variable domain: EAGVAQSPRYKIIEKRQSVAFWCNPISGHATLYWYQQILGQGPKLLIQFQNNGVVDDSQLPKDRFSAERLKGVDSTLKIQPAKLEDSAVYLCASSLVGGLETQYFGPGTRLLVL.

This chain uses TRBV6-1 with TRBJ2-5, with D perhaps TRBD1 or TRBD2 (5 bases each). Germline CDR1 and CDR2: MNHNS and SASEGT. Trimming took 4 bases from V and 1 from J, leaving 19 bases between them. This CDR3 has 17 amino acids. CDR3 in DNA: TGTGCCAGCAGTGTGTTAAAGGGACCGCGCTCCCAAGAGACCCAGTACTTC. Its protein product is CASSVLKGPRSQETQYF.

The V and J genes are TRBV29-1 and TRBJ2-3; TRBD2 agrees at 16 bases. The junction had 9 bases not matched to a gene; V was cut back by 5 bases and J by 4 bases. CDR3 length: 17 amino acids. CDR1 and CDR2 from the germline V gene are SQVTM and ANQGSEA. For the CDR3, the DNA is TGCAGCGTTTACGGGACTAGCGGGAGGGAACCCCCAGATACGCAGTATTTT. This sequence encodes CSVYGTSGREPPDTQYF.

This sequence joins TRBV7-9 and TRBJ2-4, with D possibly being TRBD2 (5 bases). The CDR3 spans 16 residues. V was clipped by 5 bases and J by 0 bases, with 14 bases between them. Germline V CDR1 and CDR2: SEHNR, FQNEAQ (reference sequence). CDR3 DNA: TGTGCCAGCAGCACCCCCCGAGCGGTAGCCAAAAACATTCAGTACTTC. It yields the protein CASSTPRAVAKNIQYF.

The chain carries TRBV5-1 and TRBJ2-3; TRBD1 matches at 12 bases. V trimming: 2 bases; J trimming: 2 bases; junction bases outside the gene matches: 3. This CDR3 contains 16 residues. Germline loops: CDR1 SGHRS, CDR2 YFSETQ. The CDR3 loop is CASSLGGQGATDTQYF. CDR3 coding DNA: TGCGCCAGCAGCTTAGGGGGACAGGGGGCCACAGATACGCAGTATTTT.

This rearrangement joins TRBV10-2 to TRBJ2-7; D possibly matches TRBD1 or TRBD2 (5 bases each). Trimming took off 4 bases at V and 4 bases at J, with 8 bases between the two ends. The CDR3 covers 12 residues. Germline assignment: CDR1 WSHSY and CDR2 SAAADI. CDR3 sequence (DNA): TGCGCCAGCAGTGTGGGGGTTTACGAGCAGTACTTC. Amino acids: CASSVGVYEQYF.

This chain links TRBV11-2 with TRBJ2-1; TRBD2 agrees at 11 bases. The CDR3 consists of 15 residues. V gave up 5 bases and J gave up 5 bases; unmatched junction bases: 5. Germline lookup yields CDR1 SGHAT and CDR2 FQNNGV. CDR3 residues: CASSPSGLADNEQFF. The DNA of the CDR3 is TGTGCCAGCAGCCCTTCGGGACTAGCGGACAATGAGCAGTTCTTC.

The J gene is TRBJ2-7, the V gene TRBV18; 8 bases are a match to TRBD1. Germline assignment: CDR1 KGHSH and CDR2 LQKENI. The CDR3 sequence is 16 residues long. J was trimmed by 0 bases and V by 4 bases; bases with no gene match: 8. CDR3 coding DNA: TGTGCCAGCTCACTAGGACAGGGCCCTCACTCCTACGAGCAGTACTTC. Translation gives CASSLGQGPHSYEQYF. Drawing the rest from reference TRBV18 and TRBJ2-7, the complete variable domain is NAGVMQNPRHLVRRRGQEARLRCSPMKGHSHVYWYRQLPEEGLKFMVYLQKENIIDESGMPKERFSAEFPKEGPSILRIQQVVRGDSAAYFCASSLGQGPHSYEQYFGPGTRLTVT.

DNA for the CDR3: TGTGCCAGCAGGCGACAGGGGAGCACTGAAGCTTTCTTT. Translating gives CASRRQGSTEAFF. The chain has TRBV27 and TRBJ1-1; 8 bases match TRBD1. Germline V gives CDR1 MNHEY, CDR2 SMNVEV (reference sequence). The CDR3 runs 13 residues. Losses at the gene ends were 6 bases for V and 4 bases for J; bases not matched to a gene: 4.

The V and J genes are TRBV12-5 and TRBJ2-3; D perhaps matches TRBD2 (5 bases). Per the germline V gene, CDR1 is LGHNT and CDR2 is FRNRAP. This CDR3 is 14 amino acids long. Trimming removed 4 bases from V and 0 bases from J, with 8 bases in between. CDR3 residues: CASGYSDSTDTQYF. CDR3 DNA: TGTGCTAGTGGTTATAGCGATAGCACAGATACGCAGTATTTT.

V and J are TRBV11-2 and TRBJ2-7; D remains ambiguous. CDR3 length equals 13 residues. Trimming stripped 2 bases from V and 3 bases from J, with 8 bases between. The V gene's germline CDR1 is SGHAT and CDR2 FQNNGV. The CDR3 here is CASSLRSHYEQYF. The CDR3 DNA follows: TGTGCCAGCAGCTTACGGTCTCACTACGAGCAGTACTTC.

This chain links TRBV28 with TRBJ1-5; 7 bases line up with TRBD1. The CDR3 is 14 amino acids. Germline lookup yields CDR1 MDHEN and CDR2 SYDVKM. The V gene end was trimmed by 9 bases and the J gene end by 0 bases; junction bases not matched to a gene: 5. The CDR3 DNA is TGTGCCAGTACGACAGGGAATAGCAATCAGCCCCAGCATTTT. It is translated as CASTTGNSNQPQHF.

This clone was recorded once. This rearrangement joins TRBV2 to TRBJ2-2; 10 bases are a match to TRBD1. Germline V gives CDR1 SNHLY, CDR2 FYNNEI. V gave up 6 bases and J gave up 3 bases; unmatched junction bases: 13. CDR3 length: 18 amino acids. CDR3 coding DNA: TGTGCCAGCAGACCGGGACAGGGGATTATAGGGGACACCGGGGAGCTGTTTTTT. Amino acid sequence: CASRPGQGIIGDTGELFF.

This chain links TRBV28 with TRBJ2-1; D is undetermined. The CDR3 has 12 amino acids. The germline CDR1 and CDR2 sequences are MDHEN and SYDVKM. V lost 5 bases, J lost 10 bases, and 12 bases lay in between. CDR3 in amino acids: CASSGRLSEQFF. Written as DNA, the CDR3 is TGTGCCAGCAGTGGCCGACTCTCAGAGCAGTTCTTC.

The chain employs TRBV2 and TRBJ1-5; possible D gene TRBD1, 6 bases. Germline lookup yields CDR1 SNHLY and CDR2 FYNNEI. This CDR3 contains 15 residues. Trimming cost V 6 bases and J 7 bases, with 19 bases left between them. The CDR3 region is CASSPLTGLEQPQHF. The CDR3 DNA follows: TGTGCCAGCAGCCCCCTGACAGGTTTAGAACAGCCCCAGCATTTT.

The rearrangement links TRBV28 to TRBJ2-2; D not certain. The CDR3 loop spans 14 amino acids. The germline V and J ends were trimmed by 6 bases and 5 bases, with 13 bases remaining between them. Germline V lookup: CDR1 MDHEN, CDR2 SYDVKM. The CDR3 protein is CASSLFRLTGELFF. CDR3 sequence (DNA): TGTGCCAGCAGCCTTTTTAGACTGACCGGGGAGCTGTTTTTT.

The DNA of the CDR3 is TGCGCCAGCAGCCAAGTCCCCTCAGGGGGGTATGAGCAGTTCTTC. Amino acids: CASSQVPSGGYEQFF. This chain uses TRBV4-3 with TRBJ2-1, with D perhaps TRBD1 (7 bases). The CDR3 is 15 amino acids. V was pared by 1 base and J by 8 bases, with 15 bases between. CDR1 and CDR2 (germline): LGHNA, YSLEER.

V is TRBV7-9 and J is TRBJ2-4; 8 bases fit TRBD2. Losses at the gene ends were 5 bases for V and 3 bases for J; bases not matched to a gene: 9. The CDR3 has 16 amino acids. In germline, CDR1 is SEHNR, CDR2 FQNEAQ (reference sequence). CDR3 residues: CASSEDTSGLKNIQYF. CDR3 DNA sequence: TGTGCCAGCAGCGAGGACACTAGCGGCCTCAAAAACATTCAGTACTTC.

The rearrangement links TRBV7-6 to TRBJ2-1; weak D call: TRBD2 (6 bases). The V end was cut by 5 bases, the J end by 4 bases, with 15 bases between. The CDR3 runs to 15 residues. The V gene's germline CDR1 is SGHVS and CDR2 FNYEAQ. In nucleotides, the CDR3 is TGTGCCAGCAGCCGAGGTGGGGGGAGGTACAATGAGCAGTTCTTC. It specifies CASSRGGGRYNEQFF.

The sample holds one count of this clone. The CDR3 spells CASSSLGGHTEAFF. CDR3 bases: TGTGCCAGCAGCTCCCTGGGGGGGCACACTGAAGCTTTCTTT. The rearrangement joins TRBV13 to TRBJ1-1, with a possible D match to TRBD1 (6 bases). The length of the CDR3 is 14 residues. Trimming removed 4 bases from V and 3 bases from J, with 12 bases in between. The germline gives CDR1 PRHDT, CDR2 FYEKMQ (reference sequence).

V usage is TRBV4-2 and J usage is TRBJ1-2; no reliable D call. V was cut by 1 base and J by 4 bases, with 7 bases left in between. CDR3 length equals 13 residues. CDR1 is LGHNA, CDR2 YNFKEQ, per germline. CDR3 residues: CASSQGSSYGYTF. The CDR3 coding sequence is TGTGCCAGCAGCCAAGGGTCTTCCTATGGCTACACCTTC.

The chain recombines TRBV19 with TRBJ2-5; 7 positions agree with TRBD2. Losses at the gene ends were 4 bases for V and 7 bases for J; bases not matched to a gene: 6. CDR1 LNHDA and CDR2 SQIVND come from the germline V gene (reference sequence). The CDR3 extends over 13 amino acids. The DNA of the CDR3 is TGTGCCAGTAGTAAGACTAGCTTGGGGACCCAGTACTTC. Encoded protein: CASSKTSLGTQYF.

The CDR3: CASSPRQGFETQYF. CDR3 nucleotide sequence: TGCGCCAGCAGCCCGAGACAGGGCTTCGAGACCCAGTACTTC. V usage is TRBV5-1 and J usage is TRBJ2-5; 7 bases fit TRBD1. Germline CDR1 is SGHRS and CDR2 is YFSETQ. V trimming: 4 bases; J trimming: 5 bases; junction bases outside the gene matches: 8. The CDR3 length is 14 residues.

On this clone: In the same sample, other DNA sequences code for this CDR3. The chain joins TRBV5-4 to TRBJ2-3, with a tentative D call TRBD2 (5 bases). Trimming pared 0 bases from V and 0 bases from J, leaving 5 bases between. Looked up from germline, CDR1 is SGHNT and CDR2 is YYREEE (reference sequence). The CDR3 length is 14 residues. The CDR3 protein is CASSLAGSTDTQYF. As DNA, the CDR3 is TGTGCCAGCAGCTTGGCGGGGAGCACAGATACGCAGTATTTT.

As to this clone: Other DNA sequences of this sample code for an identical CDR3. The rearrangement uses TRBV6-1 and TRBJ2-7; the D is unclear. Germline values: CDR1 MNHNS, CDR2 SASEGT. The V end was cut by 2 bases, the J end by 4 bases, with 6 bases between. The CDR3 has 12 residues. The CDR3, as DNA: TGTGCCAGCAGTGAAATCGGATACGAGCAGTACTTC. Amino acids: CASSEIGYEQYF.